Described below is a single T cell receptor beta chain sequence and its context. Its antigen is undetermined. The data were obtained in a study of post-analysis software for immune sequencing data. Study at large: Several disease courses (relapsing-remitting, secondary progressive and progressive-relapsing) of multiple sclerosis were included.

Study-wide findings and caveats: There were five TRBV segments more frequent in patients than controls, and TRBV5-6, TRBV5-1 and TRBV20-1 were among them. Normalized Chao1 diversity was significantly lower in multiple sclerosis patients than in controls.

V lost 6 bases and J lost 6; bases outside the gene matches: 13. Germline loops: CDR1 SGHDT, CDR2 YYEEEE. The CDR3 runs 18 residues. Every TCR beta cDNA library bore unique molecular identifiers. MiXCR, applied by TCRdb to the PCR reads, yields one record per CDR3 protein. The table lists roughly 670,000 distinct CDR3 sequences, 59% of them singletons, with 11% in the top ten. This receptor was identified in a girl aged 2 to 10 with multiple sclerosis. The chain carries TRBV5-6 and TRBJ2-3; 16 nucleotides agree with TRBD2. Sample: blood. CDR3 DNA sequence: TGTGCCAGCAACCCCGGGACTAGCGGGAGGGCCCGTCGGGATACGCAGTATTTT. Amino acids: CASNPGTSGRARRDTQYF. The whole variable domain, remainder taken from reference TRBV5-6 and TRBJ2-3, is DAGVTQSPTHLIKTRGQQVTLRCSPKSGHDTVSWYQQALGQGPQFIFQYYEEEERQRGNFPDRFSGHQFPNYSSELNVNALLLGDSALYLCASNPGTSGRARRDTQYFGPGTRLTVL.